This T cell receptor beta chain was captured by sequencing in a study of human T cells and chemical hapten exposure. Overall study: Variation in per-sample TCR yields came mainly from small pooled library volume differences. Points from the study as a whole: Healthy individuals' immune responses may differ from those of donors, who had alopecia. Sensitizing with DPC caused no change in TCRs above 1 in 1000 frequency.

Individual cDNA molecules had unique molecular identifiers attached to them by the library. Each CDR3 protein is one row after TCRdb ran MiXCR on the RACE reads. The data show approximately 100,000 distinct CDR3 sequences, around 10% seen once. Described time point: patch test 1, 2 weeks after DPC sensitization. Treatment here: therapeutic diphenylcyclopropenone sensitization with weekly scalp DPC. This clonotype was seen a few times. Antigen unknown. The sample consisted of whole blood, taken in connection with sensitization to the hapten diphenylcyclopropenone (DPC). The sequence derives from a woman between 40 and 55 years old with alopecia areata. Some clones in this sample may be carry-over from other donors' samples.

The chain's CDR3 is CASSSLTRLAGEQFF. CDR3 coding DNA: TGTGCCAGCAGCTCCCTCACTCGACTAGCAGGCGAGCAGTTCTTC. J is TRBJ2-1 and V is TRBV7-2; TRBD2 matches 7 bases. CDR1 is SGHTA, CDR2 FQGNSA, per germline. The CDR3 loop spans 15 amino acids. Trimming cost V 4 bases and J 10 bases; bases outside gene matches: 13.